The 21 T cell receptor beta chains in this list originate from one sample, sequenced in a study of T-cell memory formation after mild COVID-19. TCRdb re-analysed the 5' RACE reads in MiXCR, keeping a single row per CDR3 protein. This sample has 250,000 to 300,000 distinct CDR3 sequences; around 15% occur once, and the top ten carry roughly 25%. The sequenced sample was PBMCs or a T cell subset sorted from them (not recorded which). The origin of the receptors is a man younger than 30 who had mild COVID-19 (a few samples of this study predate the infection). Cell type and time point are not known.

The chain has TRBV19 and TRBJ2-3; D not resolved. From germline, CDR1 is LNHDA and CDR2 SQIVND (reference sequence). With 4 bases removed from V and 2 bases from J, the gap between germline ends came to 7 bases. The length of the CDR3 is 13 residues. The chain's CDR3 is CASSTSLTDTQYF. The CDR3 region has the DNA TGTGCCAGTAGTACCAGCCTCACAGATACGCAGTATTTT. The full variable domain, rest sourced from reference TRBV19 and TRBJ2-3, is DGGITQSPKYLFRKEGQNVTLSCEQNLNHDAMYWYRQDPGQGLRLIYYSQIVNDFQKGDIAEGYSVSREKKESFPLTVTSAQKNPTAFYLCASSTSLTDTQYFGPGTRLTVL.

The V call is TRBV10-3, the J call TRBJ2-7, with TRBD1 matching over 10 bases. The CDR3 has 16 amino acids. Germline V lookup: CDR1 ENHRY, CDR2 SYGVKD. After removal of 1 base from V and 3 bases from J, the junction contained 6 bases not matched to a gene. The CDR3 coding sequence is TGTGCCATCAGTGAGTTTTGGGACAGGGGCATCTACGAGCAGTACTTC. This codes for CAISEFWDRGIYEQYF.

The chain joins TRBV29-1 to TRBJ2-5, with 7 positions matching TRBD2. The ends lost 4 bases at V and 7 bases at J; junction bases unmatched: 9. CDR1 is SQVTM, CDR2 ANQGSEA, per germline. The CDR3 totals 13 residues. CDR3 sequence: CSVGGGEYGTQYF. The CDR3 bases are TGCAGCGTTGGGGGGGGAGAGTACGGGACCCAGTACTTC.

This clonotype was seen more than once but under ten times. The rearrangement links TRBV6-2 or TRBV6-3 to TRBJ2-7; D remains unclear. Trimming cost V 6 bases and J 0 bases, with 12 bases left between them. Germline CDR1 reads MNHEY; CDR2 reads SVGEGT. CDR3 size: 14 residues. The CDR3 spells CASRTSFASYEQYF. CDR3 DNA: TGTGCCAGCAGGACCAGTTTCGCCTCCTACGAGCAGTACTTC.

The table lists this clonotype with a few counts. The chain carries TRBV2 and TRBJ2-1; either TRBD1 or TRBD2 may supply D (7 bases each). CDR3 length: 15 amino acids. The germline gives CDR1 SNHLY, CDR2 FYNNEI. V dropped 3 bases and J dropped 4 bases, with 13 bases sitting between them. The CDR3 region is CASSEAGGAYNEQFF. For the CDR3, the DNA is TGTGCCAGCAGTGAGGCAGGGGGGGCTTACAATGAGCAGTTCTTC.

The rearrangement links TRBV6-5 to TRBJ2-1; TRBD2 agrees at 11 bases. The CDR3 loop spans 14 amino acids. The J segment lost 6 bases and the V segment lost 2 bases, leaving 0 bases of the junction unmatched. CDR1 is MNHEY and CDR2 is SVGAGI in the germline V gene. The CDR3 DNA follows: TGTGCCAGCAGTTACGGGACTAGCGGCAATGAGCAGTTCTTC. Encoded protein: CASSYGTSGNEQFF.

There are a few counts of this clonotype. The CDR3 coding sequence is TGCAGTGCCGATGACAGGGGTAGTTCCTACGAGCAGTACGTC. Residues: CSADDRGSSYEQYV. The chain links TRBV20-1 to TRBJ2-7, with TRBD1 matching over 8 bases. V dropped 6 bases and J dropped 1; count of bases not matched to a gene: 8. Per germline, CDR1 DFQATT and CDR2 SNEGSKA (reference sequence). The CDR3 sequence is 14 residues long.

This clonotype has a handful of counts. V and J are TRBV6-5 and TRBJ2-3; 9 nucleotides align to TRBD1. This CDR3 region has 15 residues. Unmatched junction bases numbered 9, after V lost 6 bases and J lost 5 bases. Germline V gene sequence: CDR1 MNHEY, CDR2 SVGAGI. The CDR3 region is CASRYRDRVGDTQYF. The CDR3, as DNA: TGTGCCAGCAGATACCGGGACAGGGTGGGAGATACGCAGTATTTT.

The chain has TRBV27 and TRBJ2-2; perhaps TRBD2 as D (6 bases). This CDR3 contains 15 residues. The germline V and J ends were trimmed by 3 bases and 1 base, with 9 bases remaining between them. Germline loops: CDR1 MNHEY, CDR2 SMNVEV (reference sequence). This CDR3 is CASSLRGRNTGELFF. CDR3 DNA: TGTGCCAGCAGTTTGCGGGGACGGAACACCGGGGAGCTGTTTTTT.

This chain connects TRBV27 to TRBJ2-7; either TRBD1 or TRBD2 may fit D (6 bases each). Per the germline V gene, CDR1 is MNHEY and CDR2 is SMNVEV (reference sequence). The CDR3 consists of 16 residues. The V and J ends lost 3 bases and 3 bases respectively, with 18 bases between them. CDR3 bases: TGTGCCAGCAGTTTGAAGGGGGGACCTTCCATCTACGAGCAGTACTTC. This sequence encodes CASSLKGGPSIYEQYF.

The chain recombines TRBV29-1 with TRBJ2-2, with D unclear. Between the trimmed V and J ends, which lost 4 bases and 1 base, there was a span of 7 bases. CDR1 and CDR2 from the germline V gene are SQVTM and ANQGSEA. There are 13 residues in the CDR3. The chain's CDR3 is CSVGGENTGELFF. CDR3 bases: TGCAGCGTTGGAGGTGAGAACACCGGGGAGCTGTTTTTT.

This chain uses TRBV7-2 with TRBJ1-5, with D tentatively TRBD1 (5 bases). The germline V and J ends were trimmed by 4 bases and 0 bases, with 10 bases remaining between them. The germline V gene encodes CDR1 SGHTA and CDR2 FQGNSA. The CDR3 runs 15 residues. The CDR3: CASSSGGTSNQPQHF. The CDR3 nucleotides are TGTGCCAGCAGCTCGGGGGGGACTAGCAATCAGCCCCAGCATTTT. Variable domain in full (rest from reference TRBV7-2 and TRBJ1-5): GAGVSQSPSNKVTEKGKDVELRCDPISGHTALYWYRQSLGQGLEFLIYFQGNSAPDKSGLPSDRFSAERTGGSVSTLTIQRTQQEDSAVYLCASSSGGTSNQPQHFGDGTRLSIL.

This clonotype was counted a few times. This chain joins TRBV10-3 and TRBJ1-1; D unclear. CDR1 and CDR2 (germline): ENHRY, SYGVKD. The V gene lost 5 bases and the J gene lost 1 base, with 8 bases spanning the gap. The CDR3 is 13 residues long. The CDR3 spells CAISWSENTEAFF. In DNA form, the CDR3 reads TGTGCCATCAGTTGGTCGGAGAACACTGAAGCTTTCTTT.

Many counts were recorded for this clonotype. The chain joins TRBV12-3 or TRBV12-4 to TRBJ2-5, with D uncertain. Trimming took 5 bases from V and 5 from J, leaving 18 bases between them. The CDR3 spans 15 residues. Here the CDR3 DNA reads TGTGCCAGCAGTCCAAGTCCTAGGGTCGGGGAGACCCAGTACTTC. It specifies CASSPSPRVGETQYF.

A few counts support this clonotype. The genes are TRBV7-9 and TRBJ1-5; 7 nucleotides agree with TRBD1. Unmatched junction bases numbered 8, after V lost 5 bases and J lost 4 bases. Germline V gene lookup returns CDR1 SEHNR and CDR2 FQNEAQ (reference sequence). CDR3 length: 15 residues. The CDR3 region has the DNA TGTGCCAGCAGCCGAGGGCAGGGGGTTAATCAGCCCCAGCATTTT. This sequence encodes CASSRGQGVNQPQHF.

This rearrangement joins TRBV2 to TRBJ1-5; D unclear. The length of the CDR3 is 12 residues. V was trimmed by 9 bases and J by 0 bases, leaving 6 bases between them. Germline CDR1 is SNHLY and CDR2 is FYNNEI. CDR3 amino acids: CASRNSNQPQHF. The CDR3, as DNA: TGTGCCAGTCGGAATAGCAATCAGCCCCAGCATTTT.

This clonotype has only a few counts. CDR3 in amino acids: CASTRQGGQETQYF. The CDR3 DNA reads as TGTGCCAGCACTAGACAGGGTGGGCAAGAGACCCAGTACTTC. V and J are TRBV6-6 and TRBJ2-5; 7 nucleotides match TRBD1. CDR3 length: 14 residues. CDR1 and CDR2 (germline): MNHNY, SVGAGI (reference sequence). Unmatched junction bases numbered 7, after V lost 7 bases and J lost 2 bases.

The gene calls are TRBV2 and TRBJ2-5; TRBD1 matches at 8 bases. The CDR3 is 14 amino acids. Germline values: CDR1 SNHLY, CDR2 FYNNEI. V trimming: 6 bases; J trimming: 1 base; junction bases outside the gene matches: 4. DNA for the CDR3: TGTGCCAGCAGAGGGGACAGGACCCAAGAGACCCAGTACTTC. Protein: CASRGDRTQETQYF.

The CDR3 sequence is CASSEYGGAYEQFF. Here the CDR3 DNA reads TGTGCCAGCAGTGAATATGGGGGGGCCTATGAGCAGTTCTTC. The chain combines TRBV25-1 with TRBJ2-1, with TRBD2 as a possible D gene (7 bases). Trimming stripped 0 bases from V and 8 bases from J, with 11 bases between. The CDR3 loop spans 14 amino acids. In germline, CDR1 is MGHDK, CDR2 SYGVNS.

This clonotype showed up just a few times. The rearrangement uses TRBV9 and TRBJ2-2, with unresolved D. CDR1 and CDR2 (germline): SGDLS, YYNGEE. The CDR3 has 12 residues. The V end was cut by 4 bases, the J end by 8 bases, with 9 bases between. CDR3: CASSPDRGELFF. CDR3 coding DNA: TGTGCCAGCAGCCCGGATCGAGGGGAGCTGTTTTTT. Full variable domain (missing parts from reference TRBV9 and TRBJ2-2): DSGVTQTPKHLITATGQRVTLRCSPRSGDLSVYWYQQSLDQGLQFLIQYYNGEERAKGNILERFSAQQFPDLHSELNLSSLELGDSALYFCASSPDRGELFFGEGSRLTVL.

V usage is TRBV10-3 and J usage is TRBJ2-5, with 10 bases that match TRBD1. The V and J ends lost 4 bases and 5 bases, in that order; junction bases with no gene match: 7. The CDR3 is made up of 15 amino acids. Germline-derived CDR1 and CDR2 are ENHRY and SYGVKD. The CDR3 protein is CAISGWTGGTETQYF. As DNA, the CDR3 is TGTGCCATCAGTGGATGGACAGGGGGGACGGAGACCCAGTACTTC.